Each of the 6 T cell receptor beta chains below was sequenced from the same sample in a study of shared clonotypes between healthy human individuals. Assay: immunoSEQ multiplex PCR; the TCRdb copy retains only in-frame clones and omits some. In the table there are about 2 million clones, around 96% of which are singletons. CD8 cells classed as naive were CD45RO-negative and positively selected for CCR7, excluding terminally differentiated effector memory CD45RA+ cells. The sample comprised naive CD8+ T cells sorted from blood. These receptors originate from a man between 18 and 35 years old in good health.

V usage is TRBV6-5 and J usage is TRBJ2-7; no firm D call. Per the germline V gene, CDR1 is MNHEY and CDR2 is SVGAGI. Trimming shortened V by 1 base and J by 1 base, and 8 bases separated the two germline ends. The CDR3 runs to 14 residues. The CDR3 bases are TGTGCCAGCAGTTACTTTGCAGATTCCTACGAGCAGTACTTC. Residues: CASSYFADSYEQYF.

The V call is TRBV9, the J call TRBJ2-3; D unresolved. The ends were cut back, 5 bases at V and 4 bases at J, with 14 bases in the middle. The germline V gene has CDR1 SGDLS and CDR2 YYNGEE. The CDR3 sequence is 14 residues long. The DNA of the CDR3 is TGTGCCAGCAGTCCAAACACTGGGGCAGATACGCAGTATTTT. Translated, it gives CASSPNTGADTQYF.

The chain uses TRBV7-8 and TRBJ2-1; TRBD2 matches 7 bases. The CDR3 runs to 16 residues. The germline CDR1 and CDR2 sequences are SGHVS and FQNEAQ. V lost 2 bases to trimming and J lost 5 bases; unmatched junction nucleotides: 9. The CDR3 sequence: CASSLWASGDDNEQFF. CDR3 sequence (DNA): TGTGCCAGCAGCTTATGGGCCAGCGGGGACGACAATGAGCAGTTCTTC.

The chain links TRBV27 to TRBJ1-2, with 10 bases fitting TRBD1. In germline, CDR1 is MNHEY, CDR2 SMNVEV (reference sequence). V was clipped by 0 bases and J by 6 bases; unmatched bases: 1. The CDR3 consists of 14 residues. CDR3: CASSLSTGGDGYTF. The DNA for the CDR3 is TGTGCCAGCAGTTTATCGACAGGGGGCGATGGCTACACCTTC.

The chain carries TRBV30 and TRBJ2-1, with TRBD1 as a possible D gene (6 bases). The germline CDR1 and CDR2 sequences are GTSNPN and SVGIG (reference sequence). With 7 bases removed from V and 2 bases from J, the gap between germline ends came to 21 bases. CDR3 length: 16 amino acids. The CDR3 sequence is CAFTIYLQGTYNEQFF. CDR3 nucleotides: TGTGCCTTCACTATCTACCTACAGGGAACCTACAATGAGCAGTTCTTC.

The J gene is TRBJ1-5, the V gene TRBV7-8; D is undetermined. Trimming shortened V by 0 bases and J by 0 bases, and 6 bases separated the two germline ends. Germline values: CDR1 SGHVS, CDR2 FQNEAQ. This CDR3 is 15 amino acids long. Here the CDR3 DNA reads TGTGCCAGCAGCTTAGCGTCAGCTAGCAATCAGCCCCAGCATTTT. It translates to CASSLASASNQPQHF.